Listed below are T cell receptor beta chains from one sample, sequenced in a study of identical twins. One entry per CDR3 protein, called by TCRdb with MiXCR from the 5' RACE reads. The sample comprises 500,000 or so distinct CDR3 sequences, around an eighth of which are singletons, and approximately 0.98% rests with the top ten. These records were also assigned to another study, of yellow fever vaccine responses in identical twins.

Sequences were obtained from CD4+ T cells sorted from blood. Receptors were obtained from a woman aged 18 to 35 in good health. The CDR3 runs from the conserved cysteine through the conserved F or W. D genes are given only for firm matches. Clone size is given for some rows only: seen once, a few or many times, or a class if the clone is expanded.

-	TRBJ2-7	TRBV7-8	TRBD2	CASTAGDEQYF	TGTGCCAGCACAGCGGGAGACGAGCAGTACTTC
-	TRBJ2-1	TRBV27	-	CASSADKVWGYNEQFF	TGTGCCAGCAGTGCCGACAAAGTATGGGGCTACAATGAGCAGTTCTTC
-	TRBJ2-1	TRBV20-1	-	CSGLSFSRSSYNEQFF	TGCAGTGGACTTTCATTTAGCAGATCCTCCTACAATGAGCAGTTCTTC
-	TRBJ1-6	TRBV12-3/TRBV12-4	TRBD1	CASSLWTGGRTRNSPLHF	TGTGCCAGCAGCTTGTGGACAGGGGGGCGCACTCGTAATTCACCCCTCCACTTT
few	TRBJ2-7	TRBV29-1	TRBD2	CSVRYSGAPSYEQYF	TGCAGCGTACGCTATAGCGGGGCGCCCTCCTACGAGCAGTACTTC
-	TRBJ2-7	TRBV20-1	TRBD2	CSASGGTSGGLQGEQYF	TGCAGTGCTAGTGGCGGGACTAGCGGGGGGCTACAAGGGGAGCAGTACTTC
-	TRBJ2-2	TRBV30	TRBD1	CAWSRTGDTGELFF	TGTGCCTGGAGTCGGACAGGGGACACCGGGGAGCTGTTTTTT
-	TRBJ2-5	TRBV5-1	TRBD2	CASSGSREGRTQYF	TGCGCCAGCAGCGGGAGCAGGGAGGGGAGAACCCAGTACTTC
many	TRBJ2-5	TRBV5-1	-	CASSLTETQYF	TGCGCCAGCAGCTTGACTGAGACCCAGTACTTC
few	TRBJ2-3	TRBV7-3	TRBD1	CASSVQGASADTQYF	TGTGCCAGCAGCGTTCAGGGGGCCTCGGCAGATACGCAGTATTTT
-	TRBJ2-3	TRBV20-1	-	CSANPQGKTDTQYF	TGCAGTGCTAATCCCCAGGGGAAGACAGATACGCAGTATTTT
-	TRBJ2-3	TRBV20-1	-	CSAMGLDTDTQYF	TGCAGTGCTATGGGACTCGACACAGATACGCAGTATTTT
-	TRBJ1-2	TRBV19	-	CASRRADLYGYTF	TGTGCCAGTAGAAGAGCGGACCTATATGGCTACACCTTC
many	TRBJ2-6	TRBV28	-	CASNLNSGANVLTF	TGTGCCAGCAATTTGAACTCTGGGGCCAACGTCCTGACTTTC
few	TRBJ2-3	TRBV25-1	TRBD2	CASPPRRITSGRPHDLTDTQYF	TGTGCCAGCCCACCCCGCCGGATCACTAGCGGGAGACCCCACGATCTCACAGATACGCAGTATTTT
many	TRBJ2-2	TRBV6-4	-	CASSGLEGSGELFF	TGTGCCAGCAGTGGCCTCGAGGGGTCCGGGGAGCTGTTTTTT
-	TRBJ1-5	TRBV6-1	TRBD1	CASSRQGTGVNQPQHF	TGTGCCAGCAGCCGCCAGGGGACAGGGGTCAATCAGCCCCAGCATTTT
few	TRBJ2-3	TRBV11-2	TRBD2	CASSLRGGPRPDTQYF	TGTGCCAGCAGCCTTCGCGGGGGGCCTAGGCCAGATACGCAGTATTTT
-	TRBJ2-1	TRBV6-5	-	CASSSRGDEQFF	TGTGCCAGCAGTTCCAGGGGAGATGAGCAGTTCTTC
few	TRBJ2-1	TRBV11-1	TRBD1	CASLRWQGQDPLDNEQFF	TGTGCCAGCCTTCGATGGCAGGGACAGGACCCTTTAGACAATGAGCAGTTCTTC
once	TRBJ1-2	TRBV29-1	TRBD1	CSVPDRGRDYGYTF	TGCAGCGTTCCGGACAGGGGGCGTGACTATGGCTACACCTTC
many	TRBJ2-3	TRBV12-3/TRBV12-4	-	CASSLTQGTDTQYF	TGTGCCAGCAGTTTAACTCAGGGCACAGATACGCAGTATTTT
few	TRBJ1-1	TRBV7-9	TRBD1	CASSFYSQGKDEAFF	TGTGCCAGCAGCTTTTATTCACAGGGGAAAGATGAAGCTTTCTTT
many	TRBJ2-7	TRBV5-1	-	CASSSGDGVYEQYF	TGCGCCAGCAGCTCCGGGGACGGGGTTTACGAGCAGTACTTC
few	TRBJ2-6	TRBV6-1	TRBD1	CASFPDRVRIGANVLTF	TGTGCCAGCTTTCCGGACAGGGTGAGGATAGGGGCCAACGTCCTGACTTTC
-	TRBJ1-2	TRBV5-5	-	CASSLSLGTRSYGYTF	TGTGCCAGCAGCTTATCTTTAGGGACCAGGAGCTATGGCTACACCTTC
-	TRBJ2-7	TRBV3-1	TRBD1	CASSQETGGWDEQYF	TGTGCCAGCAGCCAAGAGACAGGGGGCTGGGACGAGCAGTACTTC
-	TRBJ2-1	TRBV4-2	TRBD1	CASSHVDRGSYNEQFF	TGTGCCAGCAGCCATGTAGACAGGGGGTCCTACAATGAGCAGTTCTTC
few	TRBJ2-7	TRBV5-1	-	CASSLGQNFYEQYF	TGCGCCAGCAGCTTGGGACAGAACTTTTACGAGCAGTACTTC
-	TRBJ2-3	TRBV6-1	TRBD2	CASRERGGGTDTQYF	TGTGCCAGCCGTGAACGGGGGGGAGGCACAGATACGCAGTATTTT
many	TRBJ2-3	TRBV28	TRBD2	CASSSPGLAADTQYF	TGTGCCAGCAGTTCTCCGGGACTAGCAGCAGATACGCAGTATTTT
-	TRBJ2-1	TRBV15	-	CATSREPGVFNEQFF	TGTGCCACCAGCAGAGAACCCGGGGTCTTCAATGAGCAGTTCTTC
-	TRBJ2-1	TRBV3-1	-	CAFSPTGRGSRRTYNEQFF	TGTGCCTTCAGTCCCACAGGGAGAGGATCAAGAAGGACCTACAATGAGCAGTTCTTC
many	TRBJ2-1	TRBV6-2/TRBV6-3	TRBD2	CASSFLAGPMNEQFF	TGTGCCAGCAGTTTCCTAGCGGGGCCAATGAATGAGCAGTTCTTC
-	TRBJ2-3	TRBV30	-	CAWSVVTDTQYF	TGTGCCTGGAGTGTAGTCACAGATACGCAGTATTTT
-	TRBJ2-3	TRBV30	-	CAWSIPGKRKDTQYF	TGTGCCTGGAGTATCCCCGGTAAAAGGAAAGATACGCAGTATTTT
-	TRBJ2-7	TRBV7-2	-	CASSLARDGIEQYF	TGTGCCAGCAGCTTAGCGCGGGATGGAATCGAGCAGTACTTC
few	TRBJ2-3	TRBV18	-	CASSRKGTDTQYF	TGTGCCAGCTCAAGGAAGGGTACAGATACGCAGTATTTT
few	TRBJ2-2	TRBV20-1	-	CSARDPRTGELFF	TGCAGTGCTAGAGATCCTCGGACAGGGGAGCTGTTTTTT
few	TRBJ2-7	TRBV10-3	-	CAISETREPVEQYF	TGTGCCATCAGTGAGACCCGGGAGCCTGTAGAGCAGTACTTC
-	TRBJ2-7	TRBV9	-	CASSRDSGKYYEQYF	TGTGCCAGCAGCCGGGACAGCGGGAAGTACTACGAGCAGTACTTC
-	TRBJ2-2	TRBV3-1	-	CASSRQIVTGELFF	TGTGCCAGCAGCCGCCAAATAGTGACCGGGGAGCTGTTTTTT
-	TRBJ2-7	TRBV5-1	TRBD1	CASSLADRDPYEQYF	TGCGCCAGCAGCTTGGCCGACAGGGACCCCTACGAGCAGTACTTC
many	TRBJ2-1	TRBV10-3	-	CASSKPGGNEQFF	TGTGCCTCGTCCAAACCCGGGGGCAATGAGCAGTTCTTC
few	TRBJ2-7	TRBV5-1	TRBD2	CASSSGLAGVAEQYF	TGCGCCAGCAGCTCGGGACTAGCGGGAGTGGCCGAGCAGTACTTC
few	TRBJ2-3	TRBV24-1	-	CATNVGDGTDTQYF	TGTGCCACGAACGTCGGTGACGGAACAGATACGCAGTATTTT
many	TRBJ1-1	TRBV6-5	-	CASSYDGVTEAFF	TGTGCCAGCAGTTACGACGGGGTGACTGAAGCTTTCTTT
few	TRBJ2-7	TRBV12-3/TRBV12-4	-	CASRGSGIQSEQYF	TGTGCCAGCAGGGGGAGTGGGATTCAGAGCGAGCAGTACTTC
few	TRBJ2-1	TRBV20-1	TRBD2	CSARGLAQIGEQFF	TGCAGTGCTAGAGGACTAGCGCAGATAGGGGAGCAGTTCTTC
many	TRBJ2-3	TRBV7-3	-	CASSLSRRTDTQYF	TGTGCCAGCAGCTTAAGTAGACGCACAGATACGCAGTATTTT
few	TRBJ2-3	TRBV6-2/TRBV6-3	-	CASTHGAGGTDTQYF	TGTGCCAGCACCCACGGGGCGGGCGGCACAGATACGCAGTATTTT